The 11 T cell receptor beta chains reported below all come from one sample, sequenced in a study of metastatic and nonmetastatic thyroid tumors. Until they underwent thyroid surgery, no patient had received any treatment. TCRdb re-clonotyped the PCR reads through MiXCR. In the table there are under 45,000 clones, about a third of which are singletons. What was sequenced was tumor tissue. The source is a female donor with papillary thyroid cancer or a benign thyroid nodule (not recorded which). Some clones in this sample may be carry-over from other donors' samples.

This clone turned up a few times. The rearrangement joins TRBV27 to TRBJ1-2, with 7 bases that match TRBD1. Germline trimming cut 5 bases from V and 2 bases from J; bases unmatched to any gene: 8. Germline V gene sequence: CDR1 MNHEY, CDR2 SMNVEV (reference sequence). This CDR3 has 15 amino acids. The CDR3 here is CASSQLRGGNYGYTF. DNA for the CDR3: TGTGCCAGCAGTCAACTCAGGGGGGGGAACTATGGCTACACCTTC.

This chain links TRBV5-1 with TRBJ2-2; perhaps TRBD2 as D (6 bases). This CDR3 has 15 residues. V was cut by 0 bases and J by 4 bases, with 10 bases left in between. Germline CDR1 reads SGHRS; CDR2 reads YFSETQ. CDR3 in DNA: TGCGCCAGCAGCTTGGATGCGGGGCCCACCGGGGAGCTGTTTTTT. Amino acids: CASSLDAGPTGELFF.

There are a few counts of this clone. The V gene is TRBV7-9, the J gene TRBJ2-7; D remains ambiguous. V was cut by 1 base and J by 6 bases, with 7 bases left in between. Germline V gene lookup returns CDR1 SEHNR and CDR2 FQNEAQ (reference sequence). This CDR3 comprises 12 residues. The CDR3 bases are TGTGCCAGCAGCTTAGTTCAGTGCGAGCAGTACTTC. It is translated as CASSLVQCEQYF.

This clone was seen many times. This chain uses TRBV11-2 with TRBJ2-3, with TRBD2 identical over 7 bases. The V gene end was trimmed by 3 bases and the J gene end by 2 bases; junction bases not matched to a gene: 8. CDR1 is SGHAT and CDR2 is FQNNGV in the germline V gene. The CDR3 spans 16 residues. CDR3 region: CASSLNPSGNTDTQYF. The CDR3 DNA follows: TGTGCCAGCAGCTTGAATCCTAGCGGAAACACAGATACGCAGTATTTT.

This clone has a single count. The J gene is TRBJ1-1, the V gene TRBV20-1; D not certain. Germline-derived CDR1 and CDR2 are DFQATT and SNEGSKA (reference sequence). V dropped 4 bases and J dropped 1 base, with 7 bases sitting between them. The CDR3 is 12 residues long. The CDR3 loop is CSAMAPNTEAFF. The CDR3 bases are TGCAGTGCTATGGCACCGAACACTGAAGCTTTCTTT.

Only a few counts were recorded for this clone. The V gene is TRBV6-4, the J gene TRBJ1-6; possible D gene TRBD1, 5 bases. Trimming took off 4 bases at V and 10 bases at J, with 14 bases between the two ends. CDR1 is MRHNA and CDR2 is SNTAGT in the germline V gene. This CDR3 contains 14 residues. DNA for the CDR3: TGTGCCAGCAGTGCCGAGGACACGGGCTCACCCCTCCACTTT. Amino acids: CASSAEDTGSPLHF.

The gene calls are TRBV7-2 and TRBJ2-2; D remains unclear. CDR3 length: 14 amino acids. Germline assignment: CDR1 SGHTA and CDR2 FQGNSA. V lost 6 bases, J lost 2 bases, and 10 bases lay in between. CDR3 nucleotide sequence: TGTGCCAGCAGGGGTCAGATCAACACCGGGGAGCTGTTTTTT. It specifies CASRGQINTGELFF.

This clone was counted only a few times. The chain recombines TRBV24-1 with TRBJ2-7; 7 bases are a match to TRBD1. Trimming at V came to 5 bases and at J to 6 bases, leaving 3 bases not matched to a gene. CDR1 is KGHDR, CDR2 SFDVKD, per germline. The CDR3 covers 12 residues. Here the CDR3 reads CATSATGSEQYF. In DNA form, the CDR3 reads TGTGCCACCAGTGCGACAGGGTCCGAGCAGTACTTC.

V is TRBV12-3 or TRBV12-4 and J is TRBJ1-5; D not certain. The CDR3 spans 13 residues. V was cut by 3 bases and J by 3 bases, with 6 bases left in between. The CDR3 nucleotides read TGTGCCAGCAGTTTGTCATACAATCAGCCCCAGCATTTT. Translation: CASSLSYNQPQHF.

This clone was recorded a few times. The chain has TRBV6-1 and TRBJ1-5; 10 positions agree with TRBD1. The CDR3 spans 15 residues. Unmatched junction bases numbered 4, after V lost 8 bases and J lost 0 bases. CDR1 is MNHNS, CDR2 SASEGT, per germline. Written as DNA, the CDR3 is TGTGCCAGCGGGACAGGGGAGTATAGCAATCAGCCCCAGCATTTT. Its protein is CASGTGEYSNQPQHF.

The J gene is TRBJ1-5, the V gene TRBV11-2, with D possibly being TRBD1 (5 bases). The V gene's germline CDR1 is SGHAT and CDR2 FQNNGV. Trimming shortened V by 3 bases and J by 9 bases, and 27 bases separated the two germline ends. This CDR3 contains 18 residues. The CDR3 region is CASSLGFRGTEVGGPQHF. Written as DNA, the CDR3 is TGTGCCAGCAGCTTGGGGTTTCGGGGCACGGAGGTTGGTGGGCCCCAGCATTTT.